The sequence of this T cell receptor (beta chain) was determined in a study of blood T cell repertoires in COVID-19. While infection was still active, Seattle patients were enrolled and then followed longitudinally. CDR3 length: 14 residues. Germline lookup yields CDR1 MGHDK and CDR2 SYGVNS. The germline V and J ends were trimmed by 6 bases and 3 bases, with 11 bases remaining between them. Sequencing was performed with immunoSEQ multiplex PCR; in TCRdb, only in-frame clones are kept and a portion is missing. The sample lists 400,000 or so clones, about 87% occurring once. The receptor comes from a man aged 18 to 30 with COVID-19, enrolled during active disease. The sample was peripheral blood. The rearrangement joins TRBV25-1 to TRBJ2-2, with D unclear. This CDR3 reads CASSPGWDTGELFF. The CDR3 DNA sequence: TGTGCCAGCAGCCCCGGGTGGGACACCGGGGAGCTGTTTTTT.